This entry lists 25 T cell receptor beta chains sequenced from one sample in a study of T cells in Graves' hyperthyroidism and ophthalmopathy. Amplification of TCR beta CDR3 regions was performed using RNA transcripts as template. Primed by the HTBI set, a first-round RT-PCR was run on the TCR CDR3. TCRdb redid the calling of the multiplex PCR reads with MiXCR, one entry per CDR3 protein. Of more than 450,000 distinct CDR3 sequences in the sample, about 14% were seen once. Specimen: blood. The receptors come from a woman between 35 and 50 years old with Graves' hyperthyroidism.

Only a few counts were recorded for this clonotype. A read error may account for a junction end that differs from germline. The chain couples TRBV5-1 to TRBJ1-1; D not resolved. CDR1 SGHRS and CDR2 YFSETQ come from the germline V gene. CDR3 size: 14 residues. The CDR3 nucleotides are TGCGCCAGCAGCTTGGGGGGAATGAACACTGAAGCTTCCTTT. The encoded protein is CASSLGGMNTEASF.

A remark on this clonotype: A much larger clone lies a single base off, so this may be a read error. CDR3 sequence (DNA): TGTGCCAGCAGCTATAGGACAGGGAAGGTCGATAATGAGCAGTCCTTC. Encoded protein: CASSYRTGKVDNEQSF. V usage is TRBV12-3 or TRBV12-4 and J usage is TRBJ2-1; 8 bases are a match to TRBD1. CDR3 length: 16 amino acids.

This clonotype was seen a few times. The chain combines TRBV4-1 with TRBJ2-1, with 11 bases identical to TRBD2. The ends lost 3 bases at V and 8 bases at J; junction bases unmatched: 9. Germline assignment: CDR1 MGHRA and CDR2 YSYEKL. CDR3 length: 16 amino acids. CDR3 bases: TGCGCCAGCAGCCAGACCCTAGCGGGAGGCGCAGATGAGCAGTTCTTC. Protein: CASSQTLAGGADEQFF.

This clonotype has at least ten counts. J is TRBJ2-7 and V is TRBV20-1; 7 bases fit TRBD1. Trimming took 5 bases from V and 7 from J; bases not matched to a gene: 11. The CDR3 is 13 residues long. Germline values: CDR1 DFQATT, CDR2 SNEGSKA (reference sequence). CDR3 DNA: TGCAGTGCTCACACCGACAGGGCGAGGGAGCAGTACTTC. Translating gives CSAHTDRAREQYF.

This clonotype was picked up many times. V is TRBV27 and J is TRBJ1-1; 7 bases align to TRBD1. The germline V gene encodes CDR1 MNHEY and CDR2 SMNVEV (reference sequence). The CDR3 runs 16 residues. The V and J ends lost 4 bases and 5 bases, in that order; junction bases with no gene match: 13. As DNA, the CDR3 is TGTGCCAGCAGTTCCTTGACAGGGTCGGTAAGGACTGAAGCTTTCTTT. This codes for CASSSLTGSVRTEAFF.

This clonotype was observed at least ten times. This sequence joins TRBV2 and TRBJ2-1; D remains unclear. V was trimmed by 6 bases and J by 1 base, leaving 13 bases between them. This CDR3 comprises 15 residues. Germline CDR1 SNHLY, CDR2 FYNNEI. The CDR3 nucleotides are TGTGCCAGCAGAAGGGCAGGCCCTTCCTACAATGAGCAGTTCTTC. This codes for CASRRAGPSYNEQFF.

This clonotype was seen ten or more times. The rearrangement uses TRBV3-1 and TRBJ2-7; D possibly uses TRBD1 or TRBD2 (5 bases each). This CDR3 has 14 amino acids. The V and J ends lost 8 bases and 7 bases respectively, with 21 bases between them. Looked up from germline, CDR1 is LGHDT and CDR2 is YNNKEL (reference sequence). CDR3 residues: CASRDGTAPNEQYF. The DNA of the CDR3 is TGTGCCAGCCGGGATGGGACGGCTCCAAATGAGCAGTACTTC.

This clonotype was found many times. CDR3 amino acids: CASSRDSEQYF. The CDR3 bases are TGCGCCAGCAGCAGGGACAGCGAGCAGTACTTC. V and J are TRBV5-1 and TRBJ2-7; 7 bases fit TRBD1. CDR3 length: 11 residues. J lost 6 bases, V lost 4 bases, and 1 base had no gene match. Germline loops: CDR1 SGHRS, CDR2 YFSETQ. Supplemented by reference TRBV5-1 and TRBJ2-7, the full variable domain reads KAGVTQTPRYLIKTRGQQVTLSCSPISGHRSVSWYQQTPGQGLQFLFEYFSETQRNKGNFPGRFSGRQFSNSRSEMNVSTLELGDSALYLCASSRDSEQYFGPGTRLTVT.

The CDR3 loop reads CASNWEANTEAFF. As DNA, the CDR3 is TGTGCCAGCAATTGGGAAGCGAACACTGAAGCTTTCTTT. The chain recombines TRBV6-2 or TRBV6-3 with TRBJ1-1; D uncertain. Trimming removed 7 bases at V and 1 base at J, with 10 bases between. The CDR3 extends over 13 amino acids. Per germline, CDR1 MNHEY and CDR2 SVGEGT.

This clonotype was counted many times. The genes are TRBV28 and TRBJ1-6, with 8 bases fitting TRBD1. The CDR3 totals 15 residues. Germline values: CDR1 MDHEN, CDR2 SYDVKM. The V gene end was trimmed by 5 bases and the J gene end by 7 bases; junction bases not matched to a gene: 7. The CDR3 reads CASSPTDRANSPLHF. CDR3 nucleotide sequence: TGTGCCAGCAGTCCGACGGACAGGGCCAATTCACCCCTCCACTTT.

This clonotype was seen only a few times. The chain joins TRBV7-6 to TRBJ2-2; 7 bases map to TRBD2. The CDR3 loop spans 13 amino acids. Germline values: CDR1 SGHVS, CDR2 FNYEAQ. Germline trimming cut 5 bases from V and 6 bases from J; bases unmatched to any gene: 3. CDR3 bases: TGTGCCAGCAGCGAAGGGAGGGCCGGGGAGCTGTTTTTT. Protein: CASSEGRAGELFF. The full variable domain, in which reference TRBV7-6 and TRBJ2-2 provide the parts outside the CDR3, is GAGVSQSPRYKVTKRGQDVALRCDPISGHVSLYWYRQALGQGPEFLTYFNYEAQQDKSGLPNDRFSAERPEGSISTLTIQRTEQRDSAMYRCASSEGRAGELFFGEGSRLTVL.

This clonotype was detected many times. This rearrangement joins TRBV29-1 to TRBJ2-7; 7 bases match TRBD1. Unmatched junction bases numbered 0, after V lost 1 base and J lost 3 bases. The CDR3 loop spans 12 amino acids. Germline values: CDR1 SQVTM, CDR2 ANQGSEA. CDR3 amino acids: CSVEAGGYEQYF. As DNA, the CDR3 is TGCAGCGTTGAAGCAGGGGGCTACGAGCAGTACTTC.

This clonotype was recorded a few times. The chain joins TRBV19 to TRBJ2-1; possibly TRBD2 for D (6 bases). The V gene lost 8 bases and the J gene lost 4 bases, with 15 bases spanning the gap. The length of the CDR3 is 14 residues. Germline lookup yields CDR1 LNHDA and CDR2 SQIVND (reference sequence). Here the CDR3 reads CASRLADRYNEQFF. Here the CDR3 DNA reads TGTGCCAGTCGTTTAGCGGATCGTTACAATGAGCAGTTCTTC.

There are many counts of this clonotype. The rearrangement links TRBV11-1 to TRBJ2-2; perhaps TRBD1 as D (6 bases). The ends were cut back, 5 bases at V and 1 base at J, with 8 bases in the middle. The CDR3 consists of 14 residues. The germline V gene has CDR1 SGHAT and CDR2 FQDESV (reference sequence). The CDR3 loop is CASSVGQNTGELFF. CDR3 coding DNA: TGTGCCAGCAGCGTGGGACAGAACACCGGGGAGCTGTTTTTT.

This clonotype came up a few times. J is TRBJ2-5 and V is TRBV29-1; D is undetermined. The CDR3 covers 10 residues. Trimming pared 4 bases from V and 4 bases from J, leaving 4 bases between. From germline, CDR1 is SQVTM and CDR2 ANQGSEA. Here the CDR3 reads CSVALETQYF. CDR3 nucleotides: TGCAGCGTTGCTCTAGAGACCCAGTACTTC. Full variable domain (remainder filled in from reference TRBV29-1 and TRBJ2-5): SAVISQKPSRDICQRGTSLTIQCQVDSQVTMMFWYRQQPGQSLTLIATANQGSEATYESGFVIDKFPISRPNLTFSTLTVSNMSPEDSSIYLCSVALETQYFGPGTRLLVL.

The rearrangement uses TRBV28 and TRBJ2-1, with TRBD2 matching over 8 bases. The CDR3 consists of 14 residues. The trim removed 7 bases at V and 6 bases at J, leaving 8 bases unmatched. Germline V gene lookup returns CDR1 MDHEN and CDR2 SYDVKM. The CDR3 DNA follows: TGTGCCAGCAAATCGGGAGGGCCATTCAATGAGCAGTTCTTC. Its translation is CASKSGGPFNEQFF.

This clonotype was counted at least ten times. The chain uses TRBV19 and TRBJ2-5; no definite D call. The CDR3 runs 14 residues. V was clipped by 5 bases and J by 6 bases, with 16 bases between them. Germline CDR1 reads LNHDA; CDR2 reads SQIVND (reference sequence). DNA of the CDR3: TGTGCCAGTAGTCTCGGCCCCGTCCCGCAGACCCAGTACTTC. It yields the protein CASSLGPVPQTQYF.

This clonotype came up many times. The chain uses TRBV5-1 and TRBJ1-1, with 7 bases aligning to TRBD1. Germline V CDR1 and CDR2: SGHRS, YFSETQ. The CDR3 consists of 14 residues. The ends lost 3 bases at V and 3 bases at J; junction bases unmatched: 5. The CDR3 reads CASSSGDRDTEAFF. Written as DNA, the CDR3 is TGCGCCAGCAGCTCGGGAGACAGGGACACTGAAGCTTTCTTT.

This clonotype was seen repeatedly, ten times or more. The chain recombines TRBV18 with TRBJ2-3; TRBD1 agrees at 9 bases. CDR1 and CDR2 from the germline V gene are KGHSH and LQKENI. This CDR3 region has 13 residues. After removal of 2 bases from V and 6 bases from J, the junction contained 0 bases not matched to a gene. The chain's CDR3 is CASSPGQGDTQYF. In DNA, the CDR3 is TGTGCCAGCTCACCAGGACAGGGGGATACGCAGTATTTT.

The chain combines TRBV7-9 with TRBJ2-1; TRBD1 aligns across 7 bases. Trimming removed 5 bases from V and 9 bases from J; junction bases left unmatched: 13. The CDR3 contains 15 residues. Germline-derived CDR1 and CDR2 are SEHNR and FQNEAQ (reference sequence). CDR3 nucleotides: TGTGCCAGCAGCCGAGCTGTGACAGGGTTTAGTGAGCAGTTCTTC. As protein: CASSRAVTGFSEQFF. Looking up the rest from reference TRBV7-9 and TRBJ2-1 gives the full variable domain: DTGVSQNPRHKITKRGQNVTFRCDPISEHNRLYWYRQTLGQGPEFLTYFQNEAQLEKSRLLSDRFSAERPKGSFSTLEIQRTEQGDSAMYLCASSRAVTGFSEQFFGPGTRLTVL.

This clonotype was seen only a few times. The rearrangement links TRBV19 to TRBJ1-1; TRBD1 agrees at 9 bases. This CDR3 is built from 14 residues. Trimming took 3 bases from V and 3 from J; bases not matched to a gene: 2. Per the germline V gene, CDR1 is LNHDA and CDR2 is SQIVND (reference sequence). CDR3 DNA sequence: TGTGCCAGTAGTATGGGGGACAGGGACACTGAAGCTTTCTTT. This translates into CASSMGDRDTEAFF.

This clonotype was seen many times. V gene TRBV2 combines with J gene TRBJ2-5; 15 positions agree with TRBD2. V lost 1 base to trimming and J lost 5 bases; unmatched junction nucleotides: 5. Per germline, CDR1 SNHLY and CDR2 FYNNEI. The CDR3 extends over 17 amino acids. Here the CDR3 reads CASSEGTSGRAQETQYF. CDR3 nucleotide sequence: TGTGCCAGCAGTGAAGGGACTAGCGGGAGGGCCCAGGAGACCCAGTACTTC.

This clonotype was counted only a few times. The CDR3 spells CASSFGQGIRTQYF. The CDR3 bases are TGTGCCAGCAGTTTCGGACAGGGGATTCGGACCCAGTACTTC. V is TRBV27 and J is TRBJ2-5; the match to TRBD1 covers 9 bases. The germline CDR1 and CDR2 sequences are MNHEY and SMNVEV (reference sequence). The CDR3 is 14 amino acids. J was trimmed by 7 bases and V by 3 bases; bases with no gene match: 6.

The CDR3 DNA follows: TGTGCCAGTAGTAAACAGGACTCCTACGAGCAGTACTTC. Translation: CASSKQDSYEQYF. This chain uses TRBV19 with TRBJ2-7; weak D call: TRBD1 (5 bases). The germline V gene encodes CDR1 LNHDA and CDR2 SQIVND (reference sequence). The CDR3 covers 13 residues. V lost 4 bases, J lost 0 bases, and 7 bases lay in between.

Points on this clonotype: The conserved phenylalanine or tryptophan is not found at the CDR3 terminus, so this likely reflects a read error. The genes are TRBV30 and TRBJ1-2, with D possibly TRBD1 on 5 matching bases. CDR3 size: 15 residues. Germline CDR1 reads GTSNPN; CDR2 reads SVGIG (reference sequence). The V and J ends lost 1 base and 4 bases respectively, with 16 bases between them. CDR3 coding DNA: TGTGCCTGGAGTGACAGGAGCGGGACCCTCTATGGCTACACCTTA. This encodes CAWSDRSGTLYGYTL.